Each of the 8 T cell receptor beta chains below was sequenced from the same sample in a study of T cell changes during pregnancy in multiple sclerosis. Some clones are missing from TCRdb's copy, which holds only in-frame ones; the method was immunoSEQ multiplex PCR. The repertoire holds tens of thousands of clones, with almost 90% as singletons. The specimen was peripheral blood, collected after pregnancy. The receptors derive from a female donor in good health, enrolled as a control in a pregnancy study.

The rearrangement links TRBV6-1 to TRBJ2-1; 14 bases align to TRBD2. CDR1 is MNHNS and CDR2 is SASEGT in the germline V gene. The CDR3 length is 14 residues. J lost 7 bases, V lost 8 bases, and 4 bases had no gene match. The CDR3 region is CASSGLAGGNEQFF. The CDR3 bases are TGTGCCAGCTCAGGACTAGCGGGAGGTAATGAGCAGTTCTTC.

The V gene is TRBV11-2, the J gene TRBJ2-1, with a tentative D call TRBD1 (5 bases). Trimming removed 5 bases from V and 2 bases from J, with 10 bases in between. CDR1 and CDR2 from the germline V gene are SGHAT and FQNNGV. The CDR3 runs to 14 residues. The CDR3 loop is CASSDIRAYNEQFF. The CDR3 DNA sequence: TGTGCCAGCAGCGATATCAGGGCCTACAATGAGCAGTTCTTC.

With respect to this clone: One end of the junction does not line up with germline, which may come from a read error. This chain connects TRBV6-6 to TRBJ2-5; 8 positions match TRBD2. Germline V gives CDR1 MNHNY, CDR2 SVGAGI (reference sequence). This CDR3 is 15 amino acids long. In nucleotides, the CDR3 is TGTGCCAGCCGTTATGAGACTAGCGTAAAAGAGACCCAGTACTTC. Protein: CASRYETSVKETQYF.

This clone was seen just once. The chain couples TRBV19 to TRBJ1-1; TRBD1 agrees at 7 bases. V was clipped by 3 bases and J by 4 bases; unmatched bases: 5. CDR1 LNHDA and CDR2 SQIVND come from the germline V gene (reference sequence). The CDR3 loop spans 14 amino acids. The CDR3: CASSIPGGTTEAFF. Written as DNA, the CDR3 is TGTGCCAGTAGTATCCCAGGGGGGACCACTGAAGCTTTCTTT.

V and J are TRBV6-7 and TRBJ1-5, with 7 bases fitting TRBD1. TRBV6-7 is reported as an ORF; its role is uncertain. With 8 bases clipped from V and 0 bases from J, the junction kept 10 bases outside the gene matches. The CDR3 sequence is 16 residues long. As DNA, the CDR3 is TGTGCCAGCTTTGCAAGGGACAGATATAGCAATCAGCCCCAGCATTTT. It yields the protein CASFARDRYSNQPQHF.

This rearrangement joins TRBV5-6 to TRBJ2-3, with D possibly being TRBD2 (5 bases). The CDR3 has 14 amino acids. Germline CDR1 SGHDT, CDR2 YYEEEE. V was pared by 1 base and J by 3 bases, with 9 bases between. The CDR3 DNA reads TGTGCCAGCAGCTTGCCGGGAAAGACAGATACGCAGTATTTT. Amino acid sequence: CASSLPGKTDTQYF. The variable domain in full, completed from reference TRBV5-6 and TRBJ2-3, reads DAGVTQSPTHLIKTRGQQVTLRCSPKSGHDTVSWYQQALGQGPQFIFQYYEEEERQRGNFPDRFSGHQFPNYSSELNVNALLLGDSALYLCASSLPGKTDTQYFGPGTRLTVL.

The gene calls are TRBV6-5 and TRBJ1-2, with no clear D. CDR1 is MNHEY, CDR2 SVGAGI, per germline. V was shortened by 6 bases and J by 8 bases, with 19 bases between the two germline ends. The CDR3 is 14 amino acids. The CDR3 coding sequence is TGTGCCAGCAGGTCTGGTCCTCTCCCGGGGGGCTACACCTTC. Translation gives CASRSGPLPGGYTF.

The chain combines TRBV4-3 with TRBJ1-2; TRBD1 agrees at 7 bases. J was trimmed by 3 bases and V by 0 bases; bases with no gene match: 7. CDR1 and CDR2 (germline): LGHNA, YSLEER. The CDR3 is made up of 16 amino acids. The DNA of the CDR3 is TGCGCCAGCAGCCAAGAAAGCAGGGGGATAGACTATGGCTACACCTTC. It translates to CASSQESRGIDYGYTF.